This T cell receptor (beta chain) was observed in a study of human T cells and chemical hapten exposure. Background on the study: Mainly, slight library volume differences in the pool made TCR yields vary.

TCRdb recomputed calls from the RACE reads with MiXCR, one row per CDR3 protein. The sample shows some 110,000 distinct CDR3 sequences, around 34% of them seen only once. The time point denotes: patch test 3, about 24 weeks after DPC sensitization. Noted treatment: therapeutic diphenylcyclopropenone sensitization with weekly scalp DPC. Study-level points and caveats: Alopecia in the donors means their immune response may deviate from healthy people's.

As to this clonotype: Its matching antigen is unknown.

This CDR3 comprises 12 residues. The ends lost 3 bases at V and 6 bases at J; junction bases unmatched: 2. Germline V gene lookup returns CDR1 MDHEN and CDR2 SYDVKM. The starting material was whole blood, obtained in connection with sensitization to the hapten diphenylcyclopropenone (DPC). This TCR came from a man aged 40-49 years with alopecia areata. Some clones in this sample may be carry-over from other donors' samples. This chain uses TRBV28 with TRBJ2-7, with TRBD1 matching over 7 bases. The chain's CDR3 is CASSFTGVEQYF. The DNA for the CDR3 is TGTGCCAGCAGTTTCACAGGGGTCGAGCAGTACTTC.